Below, 10 T cell receptor beta chains from the same sample are listed, as sequenced in a study of blood T cell repertoires in COVID-19. Produced via immunoSEQ multiplex PCR; TCRdb's table is partial and in-frame only. The sample lists some 150,000 clones; over 75% were seen once. Sequenced input: peripheral blood. The receptors here all came from an older woman with active COVID-19.

This clone has a single count. The gene calls are TRBV3-1 (or the pseudogene TRBV3-2) and TRBJ2-5; D gene unclear. The CDR3 spans 11 residues. Germline CDR1 LGHDT, CDR2 YNNKEL (reference sequence). The V end was cut by 1 base, the J end by 7 bases, with 4 bases between. Here the CDR3 DNA reads TGTGCCAGCAGCCAAGGCAGGACCCAGTACTTC. Protein: CASSQGRTQYF.

The gene calls are TRBV5-8 and TRBJ2-3; 9 positions agree with TRBD2. The CDR3 runs 15 residues. CDR1 is SGHTS and CDR2 is YDEGEE in the germline V gene. J gave up 6 bases and V 3 bases, and 8 bases lay outside the gene matches. The CDR3 DNA reads TGTGCCAGCAGCTGGGGCGGGAGGGACGCGGATACGCAGTATTTT. This gives the protein CASSWGGRDADTQYF.

The chain recombines TRBV28 with TRBJ2-7, with D tentatively TRBD2 (6 bases). V was trimmed by 3 bases and J by 0 bases, leaving 15 bases between them. Germline CDR1 and CDR2: MDHEN and SYDVKM. The CDR3 has 16 residues. The DNA for the CDR3 is TGTGCCAGCAGTTTCGGTCGGGGGAGACTCTCCTACGAGCAGTACTTC. Its translation is CASSFGRGRLSYEQYF.

The chain is built from TRBV6-5 and TRBJ2-1; D perhaps matches TRBD2 (7 bases). Trimming cost V 2 bases and J 4 bases, with 12 bases left between them. CDR1 MNHEY and CDR2 SVGAGI come from the germline V gene. CDR3 length: 15 residues. CDR3 in amino acids: CASSYGGAGYNEQFF. CDR3 sequence (DNA): TGTGCCAGCAGTTACGGGGGGGCAGGGTACAATGAGCAGTTCTTC.

This chain links TRBV6-2 or TRBV6-3 with TRBJ2-7, with a tentative D call TRBD2 (5 bases). The V and J ends lost 2 bases and 4 bases respectively, with 21 bases between them. Germline V lookup: CDR1 MNHEY, CDR2 SVGEGT. The CDR3 has 17 amino acids. Written as DNA, the CDR3 is TGTGCCAGCAGTTACCCCGAGGTCGGCGGGCGTACATACGAGCAGTACTTC. It is translated as CASSYPEVGGRTYEQYF.

The chain recombines TRBV3-1 (or the pseudogene TRBV3-2) with TRBJ1-3; no definite D call. Trimming shortened V by 1 base and J by 0 bases, and 19 bases separated the two germline ends. In germline, CDR1 is LGHDT, CDR2 YNNKEL (reference sequence). The CDR3 loop spans 19 amino acids. This CDR3 is CASSQGLPLLLASGNTIYF. In nucleotides, the CDR3 is TGTGCCAGCAGCCAAGGGCTCCCGCTTCTCCTGGCCTCTGGAAACACCATATATTTT.

Concerning this clone: Distinct nucleotide sequences in the sample also encode this CDR3. The CDR3 DNA reads TGTGCCAGCAGCGTAGGTGGGAGTGAGTACAATGAGCAGTTCTTC. This codes for CASSVGGSEYNEQFF. This chain uses TRBV9 with TRBJ2-1, with a weak D call TRBD2 (5 bases). The CDR3 sequence is 15 residues long. Germline V CDR1 and CDR2: SGDLS, YYNGEE. V was trimmed by 0 bases and J by 4 bases, leaving 11 bases between them. Filled out from reference TRBV9 and TRBJ2-1, the complete variable domain reads DSGVTQTPKHLITATGQRVTLRCSPRSGDLSVYWYQQSLDQGLQFLIQYYNGEERAKGNILERFSAQQFPDLHSELNLSSLELGDSALYFCASSVGGSEYNEQFFGPGTRLTVL.

The count of this clone is one. This chain connects TRBV11-2 to TRBJ2-1; TRBD2 agrees at 14 bases. Germline V gene lookup returns CDR1 SGHAT and CDR2 FQNNGV. V lost 5 bases, J lost 4 bases, and 7 bases stayed unmatched. This CDR3 has 17 residues. CDR3 protein: CASSPRLAGGGYNEQFF. CDR3 DNA: TGTGCCAGCAGCCCGCGACTAGCGGGAGGGGGTTACAATGAGCAGTTCTTC. The full variable domain, in which reference TRBV11-2 and TRBJ2-1 provide the parts outside the CDR3, is EAGVAQSPRYKIIEKRQSVAFWCNPISGHATLYWYQQILGQGPKLLIQFQNNGVVDDSQLPKDRFSAERLKGVDSTLKIQPAKLEDSAVYLCASSPRLAGGGYNEQFFGPGTRLTVL.

This chain uses TRBV7-9 with TRBJ2-3; 9 bases line up with TRBD2. The CDR3 covers 18 residues. Germline V CDR1 and CDR2: SEHNR, FQNEAQ (reference sequence). Trimming removed 1 base from V and 0 bases from J; junction bases left unmatched: 8. The CDR3 region has the DNA TGTGCCAGCAGCTTAGGGGATATTAGCGGGAGTAGCACAGATACGCAGTATTTT. It is translated as CASSLGDISGSSTDTQYF. Based on the CDR3 plus reference TRBV7-9 and TRBJ2-3, the full variable domain is DTGVSQNPRHKITKRGQNVTFRCDPISEHNRLYWYRQTLGQGPEFLTYFQNEAQLEKSRLLSDRFSAERPKGSFSTLEIQRTEQGDSAMYLCASSLGDISGSSTDTQYFGPGTRLTVL.

The chain combines TRBV28 with TRBJ2-7, with 8 positions matching TRBD2. This CDR3 comprises 14 residues. Trimming at V came to 6 bases and at J to 7 bases, leaving 11 bases not matched to a gene. Germline lookup yields CDR1 MDHEN and CDR2 SYDVKM. CDR3 coding DNA: TGTGCCAGCAGCCACAGCGGGAGTGGGGGGGAGCAGTACTTC. It translates to CASSHSGSGGEQYF.